The 24 T cell receptor beta chains listed next were all sequenced from one sample in a study of cytomegalovirus exposure and HLA in healthy donors. A multiplex PCR was run with 60 Vbeta primers and 13 Jbeta primers. Measured with immunoSEQ multiplex PCR; TCRdb has only the in-frame clones, and not every one. The sample lists about 130,000 clones; roughly four fifths were seen once. Sequenced material: PBMCs. All receptors derive from a male donor in good health and CMV-seropositive.

CDR3 amino acids: CASSPLAGSFSYEQYF. CDR3 DNA: TGTGCCAGCTCACCTCTAGCGGGTTCCTTCTCCTACGAGCAGTACTTC. The chain has TRBV9 and TRBJ2-7; 8 bases align to TRBD2. The CDR3 loop spans 16 amino acids. CDR1 and CDR2 (germline): SGDLS, YYNGEE. With 7 bases clipped from V and 0 bases from J, the junction kept 12 bases outside the gene matches. The entire variable domain, with the rest obtained from reference TRBV9 and TRBJ2-7, is as follows: DSGVTQTPKHLITATGQRVTLRCSPRSGDLSVYWYQQSLDQGLQFLIQYYNGEERAKGNILERFSAQQFPDLHSELNLSSLELGDSALYFCASSPLAGSFSYEQYFGPGTRLTVT.

Of note for this clone: Its ends do not fully match the called genes, so a read error is possible. V and J are TRBV7-7 and TRBJ2-3; a weak D match, TRBD1 (6 bases). The CDR3 runs to 16 residues. Per the germline V gene, CDR1 is SSHAT and CDR2 is FNYEAQ (reference sequence). The CDR3, as DNA: TGTGCTAGCAGCTTAGAGTTCCAGGGGAGCACAGATACGCAGTATTTT. It translates to CASSLEFQGSTDTQYF. Variable domain in full (rest from reference TRBV7-7 and TRBJ2-3): GAGVSQSPRYKVTKRGQDVTLRCDPISSHATLYWYQQALGQGPEFLTYFNYEAQPDKSGLPSDRFSAERPEGSISTLTIQRTEQRDSAMYRCASSLEFQGSTDTQYFGPGTRLTVL.

This chain joins TRBV27 and TRBJ2-7; 8 bases are shared with TRBD1. Trimming at V came to 7 bases and at J to 6 bases, leaving 14 bases not matched to a gene. This CDR3 region has 15 residues. The germline gives CDR1 MNHEY, CDR2 SMNVEV (reference sequence). DNA of the CDR3: TGTGCCAGCAATTCGCAACAGGGGGGCCGGGCCGAGCAGTACTTC. Translated, it gives CASNSQQGGRAEQYF.

The chain combines TRBV9 with TRBJ2-5; TRBD2 is a possible D gene (5 bases). The germline V and J ends were trimmed by 2 bases and 2 bases, with 16 bases remaining between them. Germline V lookup: CDR1 SGDLS, CDR2 YYNGEE. The CDR3 consists of 16 residues. The CDR3 is CASSVGLEPGQETQYF. CDR3 bases: TGTGCCAGCAGCGTTGGCCTAGAGCCGGGGCAAGAGACCCAGTACTTC.

The genes are TRBV14 and TRBJ2-7; 10 bases match TRBD2. Germline-derived CDR1 and CDR2 are SGHDN and FVKESK. With 4 bases clipped from V and 5 bases from J, the junction kept 17 bases outside the gene matches. This CDR3 region has 18 residues. CDR3 amino acids: CASSREVRASGRGDEQYF. The CDR3 coding sequence is TGTGCCAGCAGCCGAGAGGTGAGGGCTAGCGGGAGAGGCGACGAGCAGTACTTC. Full variable domain (missing parts from reference TRBV14 and TRBJ2-7): EAGVTQFPSHSVIEKGQTVTLRCDPISGHDNLYWYRRVMGKEIKFLLHFVKESKQDESGMPNNRFLAERTGGTYSTLKVQPAELEDSGVYFCASSREVRASGRGDEQYFGPGTRLTVT.

This sequence joins TRBV2 and TRBJ2-4; D is perhaps TRBD1 (5 bases). The CDR3 is 14 residues long. Trimming removed 7 bases from V and 4 bases from J, with 14 bases in between. Germline loops: CDR1 SNHLY, CDR2 FYNNEI. CDR3 DNA sequence: TGTGCCAGCACTGGGGCAGAAGAAAAAAACATTCAGTACTTC. Amino acid sequence: CASTGAEEKNIQYF.

The rearrangement joins TRBV10-3 to TRBJ1-3, with D perhaps TRBD1 (5 bases). Germline lookup yields CDR1 ENHRY and CDR2 SYGVKD. The CDR3 length is 18 residues. The germline V and J ends were trimmed by 3 bases and 0 bases, with 18 bases remaining between them. As DNA, the CDR3 is TGTGCCATCAGTGAAAGTGGGCAGGGAAAGGGCTCTGGAAACACCATATATTTT. Translated: CAISESGQGKGSGNTIYF.

The chain uses TRBV9 and TRBJ1-2; possible D gene TRBD1, 5 bases. CDR1 is SGDLS and CDR2 is YYNGEE in the germline V gene. V dropped 3 bases and J dropped 5 bases, with 8 bases sitting between them. This CDR3 has 12 amino acids. In DNA, the CDR3 is TGTGCCAGCAGCGCTCAGGGTTATGGCTACACCTTC. Its protein is CASSAQGYGYTF.

The V and J genes are TRBV4-3 and TRBJ2-1; 9 positions agree with TRBD1. The V gene's germline CDR1 is LGHNA and CDR2 YSLEER. The junction had 4 bases not matched to a gene; V was cut back by 0 bases and J by 1 base. This CDR3 region has 17 residues. CDR3 amino acids: CASSQDLGQGSYNEQFF. The CDR3 region has the DNA TGCGCCAGCAGCCAAGATCTCGGACAGGGGTCCTACAATGAGCAGTTCTTC.

The chain couples TRBV6-6 to TRBJ1-2, with a tentative D call TRBD1 (5 bases). Trimming removed 5 bases from V and 6 bases from J, with 19 bases in between. This CDR3 region has 15 residues. Germline values: CDR1 MNHNY, CDR2 SVGAGI (reference sequence). The chain's CDR3 is CASSPAPGGLHGYTF. In DNA, the CDR3 is TGTGCCAGCAGTCCAGCCCCTGGGGGGTTACATGGCTACACCTTC.

The genes are TRBV7-6 and TRBJ2-1; D is unclear. The CDR3 covers 17 residues. V lost 1 base to trimming and J lost 9 bases, with 22 bases between them. Per germline, CDR1 SGHVS and CDR2 FNYEAQ. The CDR3 DNA is TGTGCCAGCAGCTTAGGCCTAGGCTTTAATTTTCAGTCTGAGCAGTTCTTC. Translated, it gives CASSLGLGFNFQSEQFF.

The chain uses TRBV9 and TRBJ2-7; 11 bases are shared with TRBD1. The CDR3 loop spans 14 amino acids. Germline loops: CDR1 SGDLS, CDR2 YYNGEE. V was clipped by 4 bases and J by 7 bases; unmatched bases: 7. The CDR3 nucleotides are TGTGCCAGCAGCCCCCGGGACAGGGGGAATGAGCAGTACTTC. Encoded protein: CASSPRDRGNEQYF.

The chain combines TRBV11-2 with TRBJ2-1, with TRBD2 matching 7 bases. Looked up from germline, CDR1 is SGHAT and CDR2 is FQNNGV. This CDR3 contains 16 residues. V trimming: 4 bases; J trimming: 9 bases; junction bases outside the gene matches: 15. CDR3 nucleotide sequence: TGTGCCAGCAGCTCTGTACTAGCGACCTCACTGGGTGAGCAGTTCTTC. It specifies CASSSVLATSLGEQFF.

The V and J genes are TRBV7-3 and TRBJ2-5, with D possibly matching TRBD1 (6 bases). Per germline, CDR1 SGHTA and CDR2 FQGTGA. This CDR3 is built from 14 residues. Trimming left V 5 bases short and J 2 bases short, with 12 bases between. In DNA, the CDR3 is TGTGCCAGCAGCCCAGGAAGGGGGCAAGAGACCCAGTACTTC. Translation: CASSPGRGQETQYF.

This clone was recorded only once. CDR3 region: CASSPRREKLFF. The CDR3 nucleotides read TGTGCCAGCAGCCCCCGCAGGGAAAAACTGTTTTTT. The chain employs TRBV28 and TRBJ1-4; no clear D gene. Trimming removed 6 bases from V and 8 bases from J, with 10 bases in between. The CDR3 runs 12 residues. Per the germline V gene, CDR1 is MDHEN and CDR2 is SYDVKM.

The rearrangement uses TRBV28 and TRBJ2-3; D is perhaps TRBD1 (6 bases). Trimming cost V 8 bases and J 4 bases, with 10 bases left between them. The length of the CDR3 is 12 residues. Germline assignment: CDR1 MDHEN and CDR2 SYDVKM. CDR3 sequence: CASSTGSDTQYF. In nucleotides, the CDR3 is TGTGCCAGCTCGACAGGATCAGATACGCAGTATTTT. Looking up the rest from reference TRBV28 and TRBJ2-3 gives the full variable domain: DVKVTQSSRYLVKRTGEKVFLECVQDMDHENMFWYRQDPGLGLRLIYFSYDVKMKEKGDIPEGYSVSREKKERFSLILESASTNQTSMYLCASSTGSDTQYFGPGTRLTVL.

This chain uses TRBV25-1 with TRBJ2-7; TRBD1 is a possible D gene (5 bases). Germline V gives CDR1 MGHDK, CDR2 SYGVNS. The CDR3 has 14 residues. Trimming cost V 0 bases and J 5 bases, with 11 bases left between them. CDR3 region: CASSEYGVRDEQYF. The DNA of the CDR3 is TGTGCCAGCAGTGAATACGGTGTCAGGGACGAGCAGTACTTC.

Regarding this clone: This sample includes further DNA sequences coding for the same CDR3. This rearrangement joins TRBV7-2 to TRBJ2-5, with D possibly being TRBD1 (5 bases). The germline CDR1 and CDR2 sequences are SGHTA and FQGNSA. Trimming pared 1 base from V and 2 bases from J, leaving 5 bases between. This CDR3 comprises 13 residues. CDR3 amino acids: CASSLGQQETQYF. Written as DNA, the CDR3 is TGTGCCAGCAGCTTAGGACAGCAAGAGACCCAGTACTTC.

The chain joins TRBV6-5 to TRBJ2-1; no clear D. The CDR3 has 14 residues. V lost 5 bases, J lost 10 bases, and 18 bases lay in between. Germline loops: CDR1 MNHEY, CDR2 SVGAGI. This chain's CDR3 is CASSGHTTRLEQFF. CDR3 sequence (DNA): TGTGCCAGCAGTGGTCATACTACCCGATTAGAGCAGTTCTTC.

The genes are TRBV7-9 and TRBJ1-4; 7 nucleotides align to TRBD1. V was pared by 3 bases and J by 12 bases, with 7 bases of the junction left unmatched. The CDR3 spans 13 residues. Per the germline V gene, CDR1 is SEHNR and CDR2 is FQNEAQ (reference sequence). CDR3 in amino acids: CASSLTGNLELFF. CDR3 nucleotide sequence: TGTGCCAGCAGCTTGACAGGGAATCTGGAACTGTTTTTT.

V and J are TRBV7-2 and TRBJ2-7, with TRBD2 matching 8 bases. Looked up from germline, CDR1 is SGHTA and CDR2 is FQGNSA. This CDR3 is 15 amino acids long. Trimming took 4 bases from V and 4 from J; bases not matched to a gene: 9. CDR3 nucleotide sequence: TGTGCCAGCAGCTCCGCAAGCGGGAGCGTTTACGAGCAGTACTTC. Amino acids: CASSSASGSVYEQYF. Combining the CDR3 with reference TRBV7-2 and TRBJ2-7 gives the whole variable domain GAGVSQSPSNKVTEKGKDVELRCDPISGHTALYWYRQSLGQGLEFLIYFQGNSAPDKSGLPSDRFSAERTGGSVSTLTIQRTQQEDSAVYLCASSSASGSVYEQYFGPGTRLTVT.

The chain couples TRBV7-2 to TRBJ2-5; D remains unclear. The CDR3 is 14 amino acids. The V gene lost 2 bases and the J gene lost 5 bases, with 12 bases spanning the gap. Germline V gene sequence: CDR1 SGHTA, CDR2 FQGNSA. CDR3 DNA: TGTGCCAGCAGCTTACTTCCCGAGGTTGAGACCCAGTACTTC. Its protein is CASSLLPEVETQYF.

V is TRBV19 and J is TRBJ1-5; a weak D match, TRBD1 (5 bases). Germline assignment: CDR1 LNHDA and CDR2 SQIVND (reference sequence). Trimming removed 1 base at V and 14 bases at J, with 15 bases between. The CDR3 spans 13 residues. CDR3 protein: CASSIGWGRVEHF. Written as DNA, the CDR3 is TGTGCCAGTAGTATAGGTTGGGGCCGGGTAGAGCATTTT.

The rearrangement links TRBV11-1 to TRBJ2-7; 7 bases align to TRBD1. The V gene end was trimmed by 4 bases and the J gene end by 1 base; junction bases not matched to a gene: 7. The CDR3 is 15 residues long. Germline V gene sequence: CDR1 SGHAT, CDR2 FQDESV (reference sequence). The CDR3 DNA sequence: TGTGCCAGCAGCTCGTGGACAGGTTCTTCCTACGAGCAGTACTTC. Translating gives CASSSWTGSSYEQYF.